The source of this T cell receptor beta chain is a study of blood T cell repertoires in COVID-19. Overall study context: The United States, Italy and Spain provided the acute and convalescent COVID-19 samples. T cells, B-cell-depleted T cells, or PBMCs provided the cDNA or gDNA that served as material.

The authors' processing: Reference gene primer amplification gave estimated nucleated cell counts. Here immunoSEQ multiplex PCR was the method, and the copy in TCRdb shows in-frame clones only, minus some. V and J calls and clone size are given by that table; D and trimming were obtained from the DNA. The table has about 400,000 clones, around 90% seen once. J lost 6 bases, V lost 0 bases, and 1 base had no gene match. Per the germline V gene, CDR1 is GTSNPN and CDR2 is SVGIG (reference sequence). CDR3 size: 12 residues. Those enrolled, adults aged about 18 to 89 years, came from about two dozen US areas.

This rearrangement joins TRBV30 to TRBJ1-2; 7 bases are shared with TRBD1. The specimen was PBMCs or T cells enriched from blood (not recorded which). The sequence was collected from a woman aged 40 to 50 with acute COVID-19. The DNA of the CDR3 is TGTGCCTGGAGTGTAGGGACAGATGGCTACACCTTC. Its protein product is CAWSVGTDGYTF.